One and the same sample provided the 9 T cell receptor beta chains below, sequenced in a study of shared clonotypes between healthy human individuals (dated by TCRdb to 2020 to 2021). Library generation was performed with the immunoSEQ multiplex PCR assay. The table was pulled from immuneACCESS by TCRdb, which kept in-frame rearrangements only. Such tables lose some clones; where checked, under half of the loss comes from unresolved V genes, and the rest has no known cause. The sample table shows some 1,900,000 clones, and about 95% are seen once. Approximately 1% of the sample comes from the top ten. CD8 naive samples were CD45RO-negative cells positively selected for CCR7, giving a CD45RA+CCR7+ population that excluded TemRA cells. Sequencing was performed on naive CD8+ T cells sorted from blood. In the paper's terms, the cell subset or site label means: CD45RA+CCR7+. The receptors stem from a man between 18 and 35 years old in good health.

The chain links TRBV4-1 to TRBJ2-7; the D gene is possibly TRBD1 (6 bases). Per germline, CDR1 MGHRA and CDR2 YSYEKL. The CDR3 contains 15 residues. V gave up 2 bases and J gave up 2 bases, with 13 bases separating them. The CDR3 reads CASSQRQDSPYEQYF. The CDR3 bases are TGCGCCAGCAGCCAAAGGCAGGACAGTCCCTACGAGCAGTACTTC.

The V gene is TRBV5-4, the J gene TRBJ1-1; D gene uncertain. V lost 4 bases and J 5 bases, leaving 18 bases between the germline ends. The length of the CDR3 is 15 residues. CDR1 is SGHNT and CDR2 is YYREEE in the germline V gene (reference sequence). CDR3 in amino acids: CASSVDGAGATEAFF. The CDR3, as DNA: TGTGCCAGCAGCGTGGACGGTGCGGGTGCGACTGAAGCTTTCTTT.

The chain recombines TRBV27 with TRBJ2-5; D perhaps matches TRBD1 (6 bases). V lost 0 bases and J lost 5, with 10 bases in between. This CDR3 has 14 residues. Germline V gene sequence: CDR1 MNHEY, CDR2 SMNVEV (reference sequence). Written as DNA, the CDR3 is TGTGCCAGCAGTTTATCCTCAGGGGTGGAGACCCAGTACTTC. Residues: CASSLSSGVETQYF.

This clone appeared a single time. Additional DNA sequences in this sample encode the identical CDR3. CDR3 protein: CASSLGRDYEQYF. CDR3 DNA: TGTGCCAGCAGCTTAGGGAGGGACTACGAGCAGTACTTC. This chain connects TRBV7-6 to TRBJ2-7; a possible D gene is TRBD2 (6 bases). The germline CDR1 and CDR2 sequences are SGHVS and FNYEAQ. The CDR3 loop spans 13 amino acids. V lost 1 base and J lost 3, with 7 bases in between.

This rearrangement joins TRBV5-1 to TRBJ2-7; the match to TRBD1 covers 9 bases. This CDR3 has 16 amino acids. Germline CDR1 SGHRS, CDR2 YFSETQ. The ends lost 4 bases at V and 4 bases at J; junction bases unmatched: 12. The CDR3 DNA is TGCGCCAGCAGCCTTCAAATTGGACAGGGGATTTACGAGCAGTACTTC. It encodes CASSLQIGQGIYEQYF.

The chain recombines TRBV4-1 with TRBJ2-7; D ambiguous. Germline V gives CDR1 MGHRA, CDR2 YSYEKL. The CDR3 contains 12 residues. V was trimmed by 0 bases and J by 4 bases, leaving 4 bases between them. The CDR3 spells CASSQDRYEQYF. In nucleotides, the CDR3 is TGCGCCAGCAGCCAAGATCGGTACGAGCAGTACTTC.

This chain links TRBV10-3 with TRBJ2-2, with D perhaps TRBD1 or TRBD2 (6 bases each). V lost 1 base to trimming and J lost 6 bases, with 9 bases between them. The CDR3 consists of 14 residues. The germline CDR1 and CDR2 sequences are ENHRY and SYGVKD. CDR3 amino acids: CAISELGGAGELFF. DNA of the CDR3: TGTGCCATCAGTGAGTTGGGGGGCGCCGGGGAGCTGTTTTTT.

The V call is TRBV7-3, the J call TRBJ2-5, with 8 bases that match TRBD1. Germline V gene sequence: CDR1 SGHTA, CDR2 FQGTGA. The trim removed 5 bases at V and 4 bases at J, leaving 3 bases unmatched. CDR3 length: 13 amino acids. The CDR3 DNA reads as TGTGCCAGCAGCCCAGGGGGCGCAGAGACCCAGTACTTC. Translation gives CASSPGGAETQYF.

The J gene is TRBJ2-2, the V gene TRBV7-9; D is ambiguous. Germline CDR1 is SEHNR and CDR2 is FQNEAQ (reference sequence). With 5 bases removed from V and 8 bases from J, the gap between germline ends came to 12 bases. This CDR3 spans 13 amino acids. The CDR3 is CASSQSTGGELFF. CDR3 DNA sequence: TGTGCCAGCAGCCAGTCTACCGGGGGGGAGCTGTTTTTT.